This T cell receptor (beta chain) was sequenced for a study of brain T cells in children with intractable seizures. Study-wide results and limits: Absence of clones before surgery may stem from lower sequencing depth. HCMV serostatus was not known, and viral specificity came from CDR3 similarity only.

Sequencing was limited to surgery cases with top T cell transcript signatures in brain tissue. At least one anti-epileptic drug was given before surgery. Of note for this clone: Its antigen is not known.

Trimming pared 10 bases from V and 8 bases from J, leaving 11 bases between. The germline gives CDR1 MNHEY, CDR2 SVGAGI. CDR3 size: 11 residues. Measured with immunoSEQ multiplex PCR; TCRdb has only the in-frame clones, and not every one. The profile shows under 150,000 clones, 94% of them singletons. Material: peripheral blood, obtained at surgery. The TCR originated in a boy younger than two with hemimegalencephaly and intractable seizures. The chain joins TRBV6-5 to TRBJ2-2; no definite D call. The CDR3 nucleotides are TGTGCCACGGCCCGGTCAGGGGAGCTGTTTTTT. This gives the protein CATARSGELFF.